There are a few counts of the clone carrying this TCR beta chain. The sample is drawn from a study of blood T cell repertoires in COVID-19. Looking at the study overall: The analysed material was cDNA or gDNA that came from T cells, B-cell-depleted T cells, or PBMCs.

In the original workflow: Estimated nucleated cell counts came from reference gene primer amplification. The method was immunoSEQ multiplex PCR; TCRdb's version includes in-frame clones alone and lacks a portion of them. The V and J calls and clone size were taken over from that table, and D and trimming were inferred from the DNA. The top ten clones hold approximately 1.5% of a sample with around 100,000 clones, approximately 81% of them seen once. The CDR3 runs to 17 residues. V shed 0 bases and J 2 bases; nucleotides not matched to a gene: 4. The germline V gene has CDR1 MNHEY and CDR2 SMNVEV (reference sequence).

Sequencing input: peripheral blood. The TCR originated in a man aged 35 to 55 with acute or convalescent COVID-19. V usage is TRBV27 and J usage is TRBJ1-4; 9 positions agree with TRBD1. The CDR3 DNA reads TGTGCCAGCAGTTTATCGAAGGGACAGGGCACTAATGAAAAACTGTTTTTT. Translated, it gives CASSLSKGQGTNEKLFF. Full variable domain (remainder filled in from reference TRBV27 and TRBJ1-4): EAQVTQNPRYLITVTGKKLTVTCSQNMNHEYMSWYRQDPGLGLRQIYYSMNVEVTDKGDVPEGYKVSRKEKRNFPLILESPSPNQTSLYFCASSLSKGQGTNEKLFFGSGTQLSVL.